The 20 T cell receptor beta chains below were found in one sample sequenced in a study of shared clonotypes between healthy human individuals. Libraries were prepared by immunoSEQ multiplex PCR; TCRdb keeps only in-frame clonotypes and omits some of them. Of fewer than 1.4 million clones in the sample, about 80% were seen once. The sequenced sample was memory CD4+ T cells from PBMCs. Subset indicated: CD45RA-negative fraction. Receptor source: a man aged 18 to 30 in good health. Some clones in this sample may be carry-over from other donors' samples.

This chain connects TRBV6-5 to TRBJ2-5, with unresolved D. The CDR3 extends over 15 amino acids. Germline V CDR1 and CDR2: MNHEY, SVGAGI. The V end lost 2 bases, the J end lost 3 bases, and 13 bases lay between the germline ends. The CDR3 sequence is CASSYGPGWEETQYF. The DNA of the CDR3 is TGTGCCAGCAGTTACGGGCCCGGGTGGGAAGAGACCCAGTACTTC.

In nucleotides, the CDR3 is TGTGCCAGCACCGAAAAGGGGGGGATTGGTGGCTACACCTTC. Protein: CASTEKGGIGGYTF. The chain uses TRBV6-1 and TRBJ1-2; D is possibly TRBD1 (6 bases). The CDR3 loop spans 14 amino acids. CDR1 and CDR2 (germline): MNHNS, SASEGT. Trimming cost V 7 bases and J 7 bases, with 19 bases left between them.

This clone has a single count. The chain uses TRBV6-1 and TRBJ2-7; D gene unclear. V was cut by 1 base and J by 4 bases, with 8 bases left in between. This CDR3 is 13 amino acids long. The germline gives CDR1 MNHNS, CDR2 SASEGT. Here the CDR3 reads CASSEGGRYEQYF. DNA for the CDR3: TGTGCCAGCAGTGAAGGAGGACGGTACGAGCAGTACTTC.

This rearrangement joins TRBV28 to TRBJ2-5; D is unclear. Germline-derived CDR1 and CDR2 are MDHEN and SYDVKM. With 1 base removed from V and 8 bases from J, the gap between germline ends came to 11 bases. The CDR3 has 13 amino acids. CDR3 amino acids: CASSLFQERTQYF. CDR3 DNA: TGTGCCAGCAGTTTATTTCAGGAGAGAACCCAGTACTTC.

Turning to this clone: A single base separates this from a much larger clone, so it may be a read error. This sample also contains other DNA sequences that code for the same CDR3. V and J are TRBV4-2 and TRBJ1-1, with a tentative D call TRBD1 (5 bases). The CDR3 has 15 residues. The V gene lost 0 bases and the J gene lost 5 bases, with 13 bases spanning the gap. Germline V gene data show CDR1 as LGHNA and CDR2 as YNFKEQ. In nucleotides, the CDR3 is TGTGCCAGCAGCCAAGAGTCCAGGGCGGGGACTGAAGCTTTCTTT. The encoded protein is CASSQESRAGTEAFF.

This chain uses TRBV27 with TRBJ2-3; unclear D gene. The CDR3 loop spans 14 amino acids. V lost 4 bases to trimming and J lost 8 bases, with 16 bases between them. Germline assignment: CDR1 MNHEY and CDR2 SMNVEV (reference sequence). CDR3 amino acids: CASSSPQGSGTQYF. CDR3 bases: TGTGCCAGCAGTTCCCCTCAAGGGTCAGGTACGCAGTATTTT.

V and J are TRBV27 and TRBJ2-2, with 7 bases aligning to TRBD2. Germline V gene sequence: CDR1 MNHEY, CDR2 SMNVEV (reference sequence). The CDR3 runs to 16 residues. Losses at the gene ends were 0 bases for V and 6 bases for J; bases not matched to a gene: 7. CDR3 protein: CASSLSDRGGPGELFF. CDR3 DNA sequence: TGTGCCAGCAGTTTATCTGATCGGGGAGGGCCCGGGGAGCTGTTTTTT.

The chain employs TRBV13 and TRBJ2-2, with D possibly TRBD2 on 5 matching bases. CDR1 is PRHDT and CDR2 is FYEKMQ in the germline V gene (reference sequence). CDR3 length: 17 amino acids. Trimming shortened V by 5 bases and J by 1 base, and 17 bases separated the two germline ends. DNA for the CDR3: TGTGCCAGCAGCCATTTCCGACGGGGAAAGAACACCGGGGAGCTGTTTTTT. Translation: CASSHFRRGKNTGELFF.

The CDR3 DNA sequence: TGCAGCGTTCTCCGACTCGGGCCTAGGAAGGTAAGCAATCAGCCCCAGCATTTT. It is translated as CSVLRLGPRKVSNQPQHF. V gene TRBV29-1 combines with J gene TRBJ1-5; D gene unclear. The V gene lost 5 bases and the J gene lost 1 base, with 24 bases spanning the gap. CDR3 length: 18 residues. Looked up from germline, CDR1 is SQVTM and CDR2 is ANQGSEA.

The chain is built from TRBV6-4 and TRBJ1-5; D is unresolved. Germline CDR1 and CDR2: MRHNA and SNTAGT. Trimming removed 4 bases from V and 1 base from J, with 5 bases in between. The CDR3 has 13 amino acids. The CDR3 sequence is CASSAESNQPQHF. CDR3 DNA: TGTGCCAGCAGTGCGGAGAGCAATCAGCCCCAGCATTTT.

This clone occurred a few times. The chain employs TRBV5-8 and TRBJ2-1; D uncertain. CDR3 length: 15 residues. V lost 5 bases to trimming and J lost 4 bases, with 16 bases between them. From germline, CDR1 is SGHTS and CDR2 YDEGEE. The CDR3 nucleotides are TGTGCCAGCAGTCAAGGCCTCCACAAATACAATGAGCAGTTCTTC. Translating it yields CASSQGLHKYNEQFF.

This clone was recorded only once. The chain employs TRBV7-9 and TRBJ1-5, with unresolved D. V was shortened by 1 base and J by 5 bases, with 21 bases between the two germline ends. This CDR3 contains 18 residues. CDR1 and CDR2 from the germline V gene are SEHNR and FQNEAQ (reference sequence). The CDR3 sequence is CASSLEVLGILADQPQHF. The CDR3 DNA is TGTGCCAGCAGCTTAGAGGTTTTAGGGATCCTAGCGGATCAGCCCCAGCATTTT.

This clone occurred many times. The chain uses TRBV18 and TRBJ2-7; 8 nucleotides agree with TRBD2. Germline V gives CDR1 KGHSH, CDR2 LQKENI. V trimming: 3 bases; J trimming: 2 bases; junction bases outside the gene matches: 6. This CDR3 contains 15 residues. CDR3 sequence reads: CASSPGGAGAYEQYF. CDR3 nucleotide sequence: TGTGCCAGCTCACCGGGCGGAGCGGGAGCCTACGAGCAGTACTTC. Together with reference TRBV18 and TRBJ2-7, the CDR3 gives the full variable domain: NAGVMQNPRHLVRRRGQEARLRCSPMKGHSHVYWYRQLPEEGLKFMVYLQKENIIDESGMPKERFSAEFPKEGPSILRIQQVVRGDSAAYFCASSPGGAGAYEQYFGPGTRLTVT.

This clone was found a few times. The rearrangement joins TRBV4-1 to TRBJ1-5, with 10 nucleotides matching TRBD1. Germline CDR1 reads MGHRA; CDR2 reads YSYEKL. J lost 7 bases, V lost 5 bases, and 2 bases had no gene match. The CDR3 loop spans 13 amino acids. For the CDR3, the DNA is TGCGCCAGCAGCTGGGACAGGGGCCAGCCCCAGCATTTT. It encodes CASSWDRGQPQHF.

CDR3 protein: CASSQPRSGGAYEQYF. CDR3 sequence (DNA): TGTGCCAGCAGCCAACCTCGTTCCGGGGGAGCCTACGAGCAGTACTTC. The chain recombines TRBV4-2 with TRBJ2-7; D possibly corresponds to TRBD2 (6 bases). CDR1 and CDR2 (germline): LGHNA, YNFKEQ. The CDR3 is 16 amino acids. The V gene lost 2 bases and the J gene lost 2 bases, with 16 bases spanning the gap.

The rearrangement uses TRBV10-3 and TRBJ1-5, with a tentative D call TRBD1 (5 bases). The length of the CDR3 is 12 residues. Trimming shortened V by 5 bases and J by 5 bases, and 7 bases separated the two germline ends. Germline assignment: CDR1 ENHRY and CDR2 SYGVKD. The CDR3 region is CAISQGDQPQHF. CDR3 nucleotide sequence: TGTGCCATCAGTCAAGGGGATCAGCCCCAGCATTTT.

The sample holds a few counts of this clone. Possible read error: a much larger clone is one base away. This chain links TRBV29-1 with TRBJ1-1, with D unclear. The CDR3 spans 14 residues. The V gene lost 5 bases and the J gene lost 2 bases, with 15 bases spanning the gap. The germline CDR1 and CDR2 sequences are SQVTM and ANQGSEA. Here the CDR3 reads CSVRLRVSNTEAFF. The CDR3, as DNA: TGCAGCGTTCGGCTCCGGGTATCAAACACTGAAGCTTTCTTT.

A few counts support this clone. The chain links TRBV7-3 to TRBJ2-1; D remains ambiguous. There are 13 residues in the CDR3. The germline V gene has CDR1 SGHTA and CDR2 FQGTGA. The V end lost 5 bases, the J end lost 9 bases, and 14 bases lay between the germline ends. The CDR3 reads CASSPERTREQFF. In DNA form, the CDR3 reads TGTGCCAGCAGCCCCGAACGGACCCGTGAGCAGTTCTTC.

The chain carries TRBV5-4 and TRBJ1-3; the match to TRBD1 covers 7 bases. Germline V gives CDR1 SGHNT, CDR2 YYREEE (reference sequence). This CDR3 is 15 amino acids long. V shed 4 bases and J 3 bases; nucleotides not matched to a gene: 7. This chain's CDR3 is CASSARQGGGNTIYF. CDR3 nucleotide sequence: TGTGCCAGCAGCGCAAGACAGGGTGGTGGAAACACCATATATTTT.

Here the CDR3 reads CASSLGRTYEQYF. In DNA, the CDR3 is TGTGCCAGCAGCTTAGGCCGGACCTACGAGCAGTACTTC. The chain uses TRBV7-3 and TRBJ2-7, with D unclear. The germline gives CDR1 SGHTA, CDR2 FQGTGA. Trimming took off 2 bases at V and 2 bases at J, with 7 bases between the two ends. The CDR3 is 13 residues long. Based on the CDR3 plus reference TRBV7-3 and TRBJ2-7, the full variable domain is GAGVSQTPSNKVTEKGKYVELRCDPISGHTALYWYRQSLGQGPEFLIYFQGTGAADDSGLPNDRFFAVRPEGSVSTLKIQRTERGDSAVYLCASSLGRTYEQYFGPGTRLTVT.